These 13 T cell receptor beta chains share one sample of origin, sequenced in a study of T cells after yellow fever vaccination. Via MiXCR, TCRdb re-called the 5' RACE reads, giving one row per CDR3 protein. This table holds roughly 150,000 distinct CDR3 sequences, around 7.2% found once. Here the sequenced sample was CD4+ T cells sorted from PBMCs, taken about 5 days after the first yellow fever vaccination. These receptors originate from a man younger than 35 who received the YFV17D yellow fever vaccine.

This clonotype was recorded at least ten times. V and J are TRBV12-3 or TRBV12-4 and TRBJ2-7; 9 positions match TRBD1. There are 15 residues in the CDR3. V shed 3 bases and J 4 bases; nucleotides not matched to a gene: 7. For the CDR3, the DNA is TGTGCCAGCAGTTTCCGGACAGGGGAATGGTACGAGCAGTACTTC. This gives the protein CASSFRTGEWYEQYF.

This clonotype was seen repeatedly, ten times or more. The chain has TRBV20-1 and TRBJ2-5; TRBD2 aligns across 8 bases. V dropped 6 bases and J dropped 5; count of bases not matched to a gene: 14. CDR3 length: 15 amino acids. Germline V gene data show CDR1 as DFQATT and CDR2 as SNEGSKA (reference sequence). The chain's CDR3 is CSAFRAGGPGETQYF. DNA for the CDR3: TGCAGTGCCTTCAGGGCGGGGGGCCCGGGGGAGACCCAGTACTTC.

CDR3 region: CATSDRTASDTQYF. The CDR3 region has the DNA TGTGCCACCAGTGACAGGACAGCCTCAGATACGCAGTATTTT. The chain couples TRBV24-1 to TRBJ2-3, with D perhaps TRBD1 (6 bases). Trimming cost V 4 bases and J 4 bases, with 11 bases left between them. The CDR3 runs to 14 residues. The germline V gene encodes CDR1 KGHDR and CDR2 SFDVKD.

This clonotype was seen many times. This rearrangement joins TRBV18 to TRBJ1-2; no definite D call. Germline V CDR1 and CDR2: KGHSH, LQKENI. The CDR3 is 15 residues long. The V and J ends lost 0 bases and 0 bases respectively, with 8 bases between them. CDR3 protein: CASSPPNTANYGYTF. CDR3 DNA: TGTGCCAGCTCACCACCCAACACAGCTAACTATGGCTACACCTTC. Full variable domain (remainder filled in from reference TRBV18 and TRBJ1-2): NAGVMQNPRHLVRRRGQEARLRCSPMKGHSHVYWYRQLPEEGLKFMVYLQKENIIDESGMPKERFSAEFPKEGPSILRIQQVVRGDSAAYFCASSPPNTANYGYTFGSGTRLTVV.

This clonotype was seen ten or more times. The V gene is TRBV5-4, the J gene TRBJ2-1; maybe TRBD2 (6 bases). Germline V CDR1 and CDR2: SGHNT, YYREEE (reference sequence). The germline V and J ends were trimmed by 3 bases and 4 bases, with 11 bases remaining between them. There are 14 residues in the CDR3. In nucleotides, the CDR3 is TGTGCCAGCAGCTACCGGACTACTTACAATGAGCAGTTCTTC. It codes for CASSYRTTYNEQFF.

This clonotype was picked up many times. The chain links TRBV25-1 to TRBJ2-7; D possibly uses TRBD1 or TRBD2 (6 bases each). V was trimmed by 4 bases and J by 4 bases, leaving 14 bases between them. Germline CDR1 is MGHDK and CDR2 is SYGVNS. This CDR3 is built from 14 residues. CDR3 in DNA: TGTGCCAGCAGTGCGGGGGACACAGTTTACGAGCAGTACTTC. The encoded protein is CASSAGDTVYEQYF.

This rearrangement joins TRBV11-2 to TRBJ2-5, with D perhaps TRBD2 (5 bases). The CDR3 is 15 residues long. The ends were cut back, 3 bases at V and 5 bases at J, with 16 bases in the middle. Germline V gene sequence: CDR1 SGHAT, CDR2 FQNNGV. CDR3 residues: CASSFAAGVGETQYF. In nucleotides, the CDR3 is TGTGCCAGCAGCTTCGCAGCCGGGGTTGGTGAGACCCAGTACTTC.

The rearrangement joins TRBV6-5 to TRBJ2-7, with 11 bases matching TRBD1. This CDR3 is 14 amino acids long. Germline V lookup: CDR1 MNHEY, CDR2 SVGAGI. Losses at the gene ends were 2 bases for V and 6 bases for J; bases not matched to a gene: 3. The CDR3 coding sequence is TGTGCCAGCAGTTACCGGGGACAGGGGGGCGAGCAGTACTTC. As protein: CASSYRGQGGEQYF.

This clonotype has more than one count but fewer than ten. The CDR3 nucleotides are TGTGCCAGCAGTCCAGGGCGAGTGAACACTGAAGCTTTCTTT. Its protein is CASSPGRVNTEAFF. The chain is built from TRBV12-3 or TRBV12-4 and TRBJ1-1, with D possibly matching TRBD1 (5 bases). The CDR3 extends over 14 amino acids. Trimming removed 5 bases from V and 0 bases from J, with 10 bases in between.

This clonotype has only a few counts. This chain links TRBV20-1 with TRBJ2-7; 11 nucleotides agree with TRBD2. The V gene end was trimmed by 0 bases and the J gene end by 0 bases; junction bases not matched to a gene: 22. In germline, CDR1 is DFQATT, CDR2 SNEGSKA (reference sequence). The CDR3 consists of 22 residues. The chain's CDR3 is CSARDRLTSWGGLADPSYEQYF. The CDR3, as DNA: TGCAGTGCTAGAGATCGCCTAACGTCCTGGGGGGGACTAGCGGATCCCTCCTACGAGCAGTACTTC.

This clonotype showed up many times. This chain connects TRBV3-1 to TRBJ2-3; unclear D gene. The V and J ends lost 4 bases and 7 bases respectively, with 6 bases between them. The CDR3 is made up of 11 amino acids. CDR1 and CDR2 from the germline V gene are LGHDT and YNNKEL (reference sequence). The CDR3 spells CASSRRYTQYF. CDR3 nucleotides: TGTGCCAGCAGCCGGCGTTATACGCAGTATTTT.

The gene calls are TRBV20-1 and TRBJ2-3, with 8 bases identical to TRBD2. J was trimmed by 5 bases and V by 6 bases; bases with no gene match: 13. Germline CDR1 and CDR2: DFQATT and SNEGSKA (reference sequence). The CDR3 sequence is 15 residues long. Here the CDR3 DNA reads TGCAGTGCCCCGGAGGGCCGGGAGGGGGGAGATACGCAGTATTTT. Translating gives CSAPEGREGGDTQYF.

This clonotype showed up many times. The chain joins TRBV2 to TRBJ2-5; tentatively, D is TRBD1 or TRBD2 (6 bases each). Trimming stripped 7 bases from V and 5 bases from J, with 20 bases between. Germline V gene sequence: CDR1 SNHLY, CDR2 FYNNEI. This CDR3 spans 15 amino acids. The CDR3 sequence is CASKGGSTQFETQYF. The CDR3 DNA reads TGTGCCAGCAAGGGGGGATCGACCCAATTTGAGACCCAGTACTTC. The full variable domain, rest sourced from reference TRBV2 and TRBJ2-5, is EPEVTQTPSHQVTQMGQEVILRCVPISNHLYFYWYRQILGQKVEFLVSFYNNEISEKSEIFDDQFSVERPDGSNFTLKIRSTKLEDSAMYFCASKGGSTQFETQYFGPGTRLLVL.